This T cell receptor beta chain was retrieved from a study of T cell responses to AZD1222 COVID-19 vaccine (dated by TCRdb to about 2021). Looking at the study overall: TCR sequencing covered over 230 trial participants: approximately 200 given two doses of AZD1222 and about 26 given two doses of MenACWY control vaccine. Trial participants were enrolled by age into subgroups of 18-55, 56-69 and 70-plus years, and around 150, 28 and 57 TCR-sequenced participants, respectively, were included in these subgroups.

As for this clone: Its antigen remains unidentified. Per-nucleotide qualities are absent, and no much larger clonotype sits a single base away.

Here is what the overall study found, with its caveats: No day 14 peak-response samples were available, so repertoires were characterized only after the peak T cell response. After two AZD1222 doses, both the breadth and the depth of spike-specific TCRs were significantly higher than at day 0 and than in MenACWY recipients. Participants were mostly white British and included more females than males, and it was suggested by the authors that clonal diversity may have been underestimated. Vaccine-associated CD4 TCRs spanned the whole spike protein, with dominant responses in regions 160-218 and 743-854. The 56-69-year group was small, and its depth increase did not reach significance, likely because of low power. Nearly half of unique spike-specific TCRs reportedly recognized epitopes outside regions mutated in the B.1.351 and B.1.1.7 variants. Conclusions about previously exposed vaccinees are limited, since just a handful of AZD1222 recipients were seropositive for SARS-CoV-2 at baseline.

Inclusive of the bounding cysteine and phenylalanine, the CDR3 is 15 residues long. Solely the CDR3 DNA is kept, with 45 bases framed from the first base. The germline V gene gives CDR1 as SNHLY and CDR2 as FYNNEI. From V the trimming removes 4 bases and from J it removes 4 bases, while the gene matches leave 4 bases of the junction unaccounted for. The time point label of this sample denotes: about 28 days (+/-7) after the second vaccine dose. AZD1222 recipients given second doses at about 4 weeks or at about 12 weeks were pooled, since spike-specific TCR depth and breadth were not found to differ between the two schedules. Vaccinee samples came from UK trials COV001 and COV002, including a single-blind randomized controlled phase 2/3 trial of AZD1222 (ChAdOx1 nCoV-19) in healthy adults. For TCRbeta chain sequencing, PBMC samples were collected from trial participants at day 0 and at day 28 after the second dose.

The CDR3 regions of human TCRbeta chains were analyzed by immunosequencing. As for the original processing: TCRs in the repertoires were matched against a reference library of SARS-CoV-2-specific TCRs that had been generated with the MIRA antigen-specificity platform. Breadth was defined as the fraction of unique TCRs that were SARS-CoV-2-associated. Depth was defined as the fraction of total T cells that were SARS-CoV-2-associated. Using the MIRA data, each spike-specific TCR was mapped to the spike region that the TCR reacts to and placed in a CD4 or CD8 class. Log10-transformed breadth and depth values were compared by one-way ANOVA with Sidak's multiple comparisons tests. TCRdb limited this immuneACCESS table to in-frame rearrangements with V and J called. A share of clones is missing; checked studies link under half to unresolved V genes, and the rest is unexplained. V, J and clone size were drawn from that table, and D and trimming were deduced from the DNA. The sample table lists 90,000 to 130,000 clones, roughly 92% of them with a count of one. The ten largest clones capture more than 2% of the sample.

This TCR came from an adult who received the AZD1222 COVID-19 vaccine. This chain is built from TRBV2 and TRBJ2-3; the central 11 bases match TRBD2. Sequencing was performed on peripheral blood, taken 28 days after the second AZD1222 dose. The sequence in DNA is TGTGCCAGCAGTGTCCTAGCGGGGGGCGCAGATACGCAGTATTTT. The resulting protein is CASSVLAGGADTQYF.